This is a list of T cell receptor beta chains from one sample in a study of T-cell reconstitution after alpha-beta-depleted transplantation in children. TCRdb passed the PCR reads through MiXCR, listing each CDR3 protein once. There are around 680,000 distinct CDR3 sequences in the sample; around 16% occur only once, and over 0.95% lies in the top ten. Sequencing used PBMCs from the stem cell graft donor, obtained from the stem cell graft. All receptors derive from a human donor who donated a stem cell graft to a child with acute myeloid leukemia. Both conserved end residues are part of each CDR3. Each record gives: clone size, J gene, CDR3 length, D gene, V gene, CDR3 protein, CDR3 DNA. A D gene is named only where the DNA matches it firmly. A clone size is listed for some rows: how often the clone was seen (once, few, many), or a class if it is expanded.

clone_size: once
j_call: TRBJ2-5
cdr3_length: 18
d_call: TRBD2
v_call: TRBV6-2/TRBV6-3
cdr3_aa: CASSPLPTLAGAGETQYF
cdr3_nt: TGTGCCAGCAGCCCGCTCCCAACCTTAGCGGGGGCCGGAGAGACCCAGTACTTC

clone_size: many
j_call: TRBJ2-1
cdr3_length: 14
d_call: .
v_call: TRBV7-9
cdr3_aa: CASSLRAEYNEQFF
cdr3_nt: TGTGCCAGCAGCTTACGGGCAGAATACAATGAGCAGTTCTTC

clone_size: few
j_call: TRBJ1-5
cdr3_length: 14
d_call: .
v_call: TRBV12-3/TRBV12-4
cdr3_aa: CASTLGLSNQPQHF
cdr3_nt: TGTGCCAGCACCTTGGGTCTTAGCAATCAGCCCCAGCATTTT

clone_size: few
j_call: TRBJ2-7
cdr3_length: 11
d_call: .
v_call: TRBV6-5
cdr3_aa: CASKGSYEQYF
cdr3_nt: TGTGCCAGCAAGGGGAGCTACGAGCAGTACTTC

clone_size: many
j_call: TRBJ2-3
cdr3_length: 15
d_call: .
v_call: TRBV12-3/TRBV12-4
cdr3_aa: CASSGEGGRWYTQYF
cdr3_nt: TGTGCCAGCAGCGGGGAAGGAGGGAGGTGGTATACGCAGTATTTT

clone_size: few
j_call: TRBJ1-2
cdr3_length: 14
d_call: TRBD1
v_call: TRBV20-1
cdr3_aa: CSATIRQGENGYTF
cdr3_nt: TGCAGTGCCACAATCCGACAGGGGGAGAATGGCTACACCTTC

clone_size: .
j_call: TRBJ2-7
cdr3_length: 16
d_call: .
v_call: TRBV7-6
cdr3_aa: CASSLGQGFASYEQYF
cdr3_nt: TGTGCCAGCAGCTTGGGCCAGGGTTTTGCCTCCTACGAGCAGTACTTC

clone_size: .
j_call: TRBJ2-7
cdr3_length: 14
d_call: .
v_call: TRBV14
cdr3_aa: CASSQGIRGYEQYF
cdr3_nt: TGTGCCAGCAGCCAAGGCATCAGAGGATACGAGCAGTACTTC

clone_size: few
j_call: TRBJ2-5
cdr3_length: 13
d_call: .
v_call: TRBV29-1
cdr3_aa: CSVRFRSQETQYF
cdr3_nt: TGCAGCGTTAGGTTTAGAAGTCAAGAGACCCAGTACTTC

clone_size: .
j_call: TRBJ1-2
cdr3_length: 15
d_call: TRBD1
v_call: TRBV7-8
cdr3_aa: CASSLEDRGPYGYTF
cdr3_nt: TGTGCCAGCAGCTTAGAGGACAGGGGGCCGTATGGCTACACCTTC

clone_size: .
j_call: TRBJ2-7
cdr3_length: 14
d_call: .
v_call: TRBV11-1
cdr3_aa: CASSNREKAYEQYF
cdr3_nt: TGTGCCAGCAGCAACCGGGAGAAAGCCTACGAGCAGTACTTC

clone_size: few
j_call: TRBJ2-6
cdr3_length: 18
d_call: .
v_call: TRBV25-1
cdr3_aa: CASSEGLGKDSGANVLTF
cdr3_nt: TGTGCCAGCAGTGAAGGCTTGGGCAAAGACTCTGGGGCCAACGTCCTGACTTTC

clone_size: many
j_call: TRBJ2-1
cdr3_length: 13
d_call: .
v_call: TRBV6-4
cdr3_aa: CASSDHDRHPGFF
cdr3_nt: TGTGCCAGCAGTGATCATGACAGGCACCCGGGGTTCTTC

clone_size: .
j_call: TRBJ2-5
cdr3_length: 15
d_call: TRBD2
v_call: TRBV7-9
cdr3_aa: CASSLSGGLEETQYF
cdr3_nt: TGTGCCAGCAGCTTGAGTGGGGGACTAGAAGAGACCCAGTACTTC

clone_size: few
j_call: TRBJ1-2
cdr3_length: 14
d_call: TRBD1
v_call: TRBV7-3
cdr3_aa: CASSLTGQVYGYTF
cdr3_nt: TGTGCCAGCAGCTTAACGGGACAGGTCTATGGCTACACCTTC

clone_size: .
j_call: TRBJ2-1
cdr3_length: 16
d_call: TRBD2
v_call: TRBV9
cdr3_aa: CASSEGLAGAYNEQFF
cdr3_nt: TGTGCCAGCAGCGAAGGACTAGCGGGGGCCTACAATGAGCAGTTCTTC

clone_size: few
j_call: TRBJ1-5
cdr3_length: 15
d_call: .
v_call: TRBV21-1
cdr3_aa: CASKAPDRYNQPQHF
cdr3_nt: TGTGCCAGCAAGGCCCCGGACCGGTACAATCAGCCCCAGCATTTT

clone_size: .
j_call: TRBJ2-7
cdr3_length: 17
d_call: .
v_call: TRBV15
cdr3_aa: CATSRDVRRLVGYEQYF
cdr3_nt: TGTGCCACCAGCAGAGATGTTAGGCGGCTAGTCGGCTACGAGCAGTACTTC

clone_size: .
j_call: TRBJ1-5
cdr3_length: 13
d_call: .
v_call: TRBV5-1
cdr3_aa: CASSLTTTQPQHF
cdr3_nt: TGCGCCAGCAGCCTAACAACCACTCAGCCCCAGCATTTT

clone_size: many
j_call: TRBJ1-2
cdr3_length: 11
d_call: .
v_call: TRBV29-1
cdr3_aa: CSVGRAYGYTF
cdr3_nt: TGCAGCGTTGGCAGGGCCTATGGCTACACCTTC

clone_size: .
j_call: TRBJ1-5
cdr3_length: 12
d_call: .
v_call: TRBV10-3
cdr3_aa: CAISAGDQPQHF
cdr3_nt: TGTGCCATCAGTGCTGGAGATCAGCCCCAGCATTTT

clone_size: few
j_call: TRBJ2-1
cdr3_length: 15
d_call: .
v_call: TRBV12-3/TRBV12-4
cdr3_aa: CASSLKGGGYNEQFF
cdr3_nt: TGTGCCAGCAGTTTAAAGGGGGGGGGGTACAATGAGCAGTTCTTC

clone_size: .
j_call: TRBJ1-1
cdr3_length: 15
d_call: .
v_call: TRBV7-8
cdr3_aa: CASSLRGGLGTEAFF
cdr3_nt: TGTGCCAGCAGCTTGAGGGGGGGCTTGGGCACTGAAGCTTTCTTT

clone_size: .
j_call: TRBJ2-6
cdr3_length: 15
d_call: .
v_call: TRBV12-3/TRBV12-4
cdr3_aa: CASSFEGPGANVLTF
cdr3_nt: TGTGCCAGCAGTTTTGAGGGCCCTGGGGCCAACGTCCTGACTTTC

clone_size: .
j_call: TRBJ2-1
cdr3_length: 13
d_call: .
v_call: TRBV12-3/TRBV12-4
cdr3_aa: CASRWDSYNEQFF
cdr3_nt: TGTGCCAGCAGATGGGACTCCTACAATGAGCAGTTCTTC

clone_size: many
j_call: TRBJ2-5
cdr3_length: 12
d_call: .
v_call: TRBV7-2
cdr3_aa: CASSFTRETQYF
cdr3_nt: TGTGCCAGCAGCTTTACCAGAGAGACCCAGTACTTC